This is a list of T cell receptor beta chains from one sample in a study of response to subunit inactivated influenza vaccine. TCRdb re-derived calls from the RT-PCR reads in MiXCR, one entry per CDR3 protein. The sample yields a few hundred thousand distinct CDR3 sequences, around 15% seen once. The sample consisted of PBMCs from blood, taken about 13 days after vaccination. These receptors were obtained from a man aged 45 to 65 who received an inactivated influenza vaccine. Both conserved end residues are part of each CDR3. The D gene is left open where the match is weak. Clone size is stated in some rows and not others, as once, few, many or a class when expanded.

>TRBJ2-5|few|TRBV25-1|.
CASSAWGVGTQYF
TGTGCCAGCAGTGCGTGGGGGGTCGGGACCCAGTACTTC
>TRBJ2-5|few|TRBV10-3|.
CAISEYRENQETQYF
TGTGCCATCAGTGAATACCGGGAGAACCAAGAGACCCAGTACTTC
>TRBJ2-5|.|TRBV6-2/TRBV6-3|TRBD2
CASSGGLATRKTQYF
TGTGCCAGCAGTGGGGGACTAGCGACAAGGAAGACCCAGTACTTC
>TRBJ2-2|.|TRBV7-9|.
CASSLAGGDKLFF
TGTGCCAGCAGCTTAGCGGGCGGGGACAAGCTGTTTTTT
>TRBJ2-5|.|TRBV5-5|.
CASSLGGDAGGQYF
TGTGCCAGCAGCTTGGGCGGGGACGCCGGGGGCCAGTACTTC
>TRBJ1-4|many|TRBV30|TRBD1
CAWQIRGASEKLFF
TGTGCCTGGCAGATCAGGGGGGCGAGTGAAAAACTGTTTTTT
>TRBJ1-2|few|TRBV12-3/TRBV12-4|.
CASSLAQLYGYTF
TGTGCCAGCAGTTTAGCGCAGCTCTATGGCTACACCTTC
>TRBJ1-2|few|TRBV12-3/TRBV12-4|.
CASSLAEIYGYTF
TGTGCCAGCAGTTTAGCGGAGATCTATGGCTACACCTTC
>TRBJ2-2|many|TRBV12-3/TRBV12-4|.
CASRAGNTGELFF
TGTGCCAGCAGGGCTGGAAACACCGGGGAGCTGTTTTTT
>TRBJ2-1|few|TRBV29-1|.
CSVLLYNEQFF
TGCAGCGTCCTCCTCTACAATGAGCAGTTCTTC
>TRBJ2-2|.|TRBV2|TRBD1
CASTGDRGTGELFF
TGTGCCAGCACCGGGGACAGGGGGACCGGGGAGCTGTTTTTT
>TRBJ1-6|many|TRBV28|.
CASSSDPGSYNSPLHF
TGTGCCAGCAGTTCCGACCCAGGCTCCTATAATTCACCCCTCCACTTT
>TRBJ2-2|.|TRBV7-9|.
CASSPDGTGNGELFF
TGTGCCAGCAGCCCGGACGGGACCGGTAACGGGGAGCTGTTTTTT
>TRBJ2-7|.|TRBV6-2/TRBV6-3|.
CASSDLPSSYEQYF
TGTGCCAGCAGTGACCTGCCTAGTTCCTACGAGCAGTACTTC
>TRBJ2-3|few|TRBV27|.
CASSSRDRRDTQYF
TGTGCCAGCAGTTCTCGGGACCGTCGTGATACGCAGTATTTT
>TRBJ2-7|many|TRBV20-1|.
CSAPDRRSSYEQYF
TGCAGTGCCCCGGACAGAAGAAGCTCCTACGAGCAGTACTTC
>TRBJ2-2|.|TRBV30|.
CAWKLLYTGELFF
TGTGCCTGGAAGTTGTTATACACCGGGGAGCTGTTTTTT
>TRBJ2-5|.|TRBV7-9|.
CASRYDRETQYF
TGTGCCAGCAGATACGATAGGGAGACCCAGTACTTC
>TRBJ2-3|few|TRBV12-3/TRBV12-4|.
CASTDRRGRTGTDTQYF
TGTGCCAGCACCGACCGCCGGGGCCGAACGGGCACAGATACGCAGTATTTT
>TRBJ2-3|.|TRBV11-2|TRBD2
CASSFRGGLADTQYF
TGTGCCAGCAGCTTTCGGGGGGGCTTGGCAGATACGCAGTATTTT
>TRBJ1-5|.|TRBV7-8|.
CASSWSEGVQPQHF
TGTGCCAGCAGCTGGAGCGAGGGGGTACAGCCCCAGCATTTT
>TRBJ2-3|few|TRBV20-1|TRBD2
CSASGGAPDTQYF
TGCAGTGCTAGCGGGGGGGCTCCAGATACGCAGTATTTT
>TRBJ2-5|.|TRBV20-1|.
CSARVNRIQETQYF
TGCAGTGCTCGAGTCAACAGGATTCAAGAGACCCAGTACTTC
>TRBJ2-5|.|TRBV7-2|.
CASSSLALQTQYF
TGTGCCAGCAGCTCACTAGCATTACAGACCCAGTACTTC
>TRBJ1-1|few|TRBV12-3/TRBV12-4|.
CASSRMFRLGEAFF
TGTGCCAGCAGCCGCATGTTTCGGCTGGGGGAAGCTTTCTTT
>TRBJ2-1|few|TRBV6-5|.
CASSYWPSESYNEQFF
TGTGCCAGCAGTTACTGGCCTAGCGAATCCTACAATGAGCAGTTCTTC
>TRBJ2-1|.|TRBV4-2|TRBD2
CASSPVGSGGAGEQFF
TGTGCCAGCAGTCCCGTGGGTAGCGGGGGGGCCGGTGAGCAGTTCTTC
>TRBJ2-2|.|TRBV30|.
CAWSYRTGRGGELFF
TGTGCCTGGAGCTATAGGACCGGCCGTGGCGGGGAGCTGTTTTTT
>TRBJ2-1|.|TRBV28|TRBD2
CASSPRGGRLNEQFF
TGTGCCAGCAGTCCCCGGGGGGGCCGGTTGAATGAGCAGTTCTTC
>TRBJ1-5|.|TRBV6-1|.
CASSESHRNNQPQHF
TGTGCCAGCAGTGAATCCCACAGGAACAATCAGCCCCAGCATTTT
>TRBJ1-2|many|TRBV7-2|.
CASSLALGRVGYTF
TGTGCCAGCAGCTTAGCTCTCGGCAGGGTGGGCTACACCTTC
>TRBJ2-3|.|TRBV7-2|.
CASSVNRAETQYF
TGTGCCAGCAGCGTCAACAGGGCGGAAACGCAGTATTTT
>TRBJ2-1|few|TRBV6-5|.
CASRYPGDNEQFF
TGTGCCAGCAGATACCCCGGGGACAATGAGCAGTTCTTC
>TRBJ1-1|many|TRBV28|.
CASSSRHAEAFF
TGTGCCAGCAGTAGCCGGCACGCTGAAGCTTTCTTT
>TRBJ2-7|few|TRBV5-6|.
CASSANHYEQYF
TGTGCCAGCAGCGCAAATCACTACGAGCAGTACTTC
>TRBJ2-1|few|TRBV7-9|TRBD2
CASSLFEGGGGDEQFF
TGTGCCAGCAGCTTATTCGAGGGCGGGGGAGGCGATGAGCAGTTCTTC
>TRBJ2-5|many|TRBV6-1|.
CASSRLQGRGQETQYF
TGTGCCAGCAGTCGCCTACAGGGGAGGGGGCAAGAGACCCAGTACTTC
>TRBJ2-1|many|TRBV24-1|.
CATSDRTPLYNEQFF
TGTGCCACCAGTGATAGGACACCCCTTTACAATGAGCAGTTCTTC
>TRBJ2-7|few|TRBV28|.
CASSPGRGREQYF
TGTGCCAGCTCCCCTGGAAGGGGAAGGGAGCAGTACTTC
>TRBJ2-7|.|TRBV7-9|TRBD1
CASSLFGTGGYEQYF
TGTGCCAGCAGCTTATTTGGGACAGGGGGCTACGAGCAGTACTTC
>TRBJ2-3|few|TRBV5-5|TRBD2
CASSSFSGGATDTQYF
TGTGCCAGCAGCTCCTTTAGCGGGGGGGCCACAGATACGCAGTATTTT
>TRBJ1-1|few|TRBV6-5|.
CASSYSPGDTEAFF
TGTGCCAGCAGTTACTCGCCGGGGGACACTGAAGCTTTCTTT
>TRBJ2-3|few|TRBV7-2|.
CASSLRGRTDTQYF
TGTGCCAGCAGCTTAAGGGGTAGGACAGATACGCAGTATTTT
>TRBJ2-1|few|TRBV7-3|TRBD1
CASSSGTGNHPEQFF
TGTGCCAGCAGCTCAGGGACAGGAAATCATCCTGAGCAGTTCTTC
>TRBJ1-2|.|TRBV12-3/TRBV12-4|.
CASSLRETQNYGYTF
TGTGCCAGCAGTTTAAGGGAGACCCAAAACTATGGCTACACCTTC
>TRBJ1-6|.|TRBV7-2|.
CASSLGAVSPLHF
TGTGCCAGCAGCTTAGGGGCGGTATCACCCCTCCACTTT
>TRBJ2-7|few|TRBV28|.
CASRYREEQYF
TGTGCCAGCAGGTATCGGGAGGAGCAGTACTTC
>TRBJ2-5|few|TRBV10-3|.
CAISESGSPETQYF
TGTGCCATCAGTGAGTCGGGCTCCCCAGAGACCCAGTACTTC
>TRBJ2-2|many|TRBV7-2|.
CASQTGRETGELFF
TGTGCCAGCCAGACAGGGAGGGAGACCGGGGAGCTGTTTTTT
>TRBJ1-4|.|TRBV28|TRBD1
CASSAITGGGTPGKLFF
TGTGCCAGCAGTGCAATAACAGGGGGCGGAACCCCCGGAAAACTGTTTTTT
>TRBJ1-2|.|TRBV5-1|.
CASSLEQEGGYTF
TGCGCCAGCAGCTTGGAACAGGAGGGTGGCTACACCTTC
>TRBJ2-1|few|TRBV7-9|TRBD1
CASSFGQGLNEQFF
TGTGCCAGCAGCTTCGGACAGGGGTTGAATGAGCAGTTCTTC
>TRBJ1-1|few|TRBV20-1|.
CSAAVVGKNTEAFF
TGCAGTGCCGCCGTCGTGGGAAAGAACACTGAAGCTTTCTTT
>TRBJ2-1|few|TRBV29-1|.
CSVTGRASYNEQFF
TGCAGCGTTACCGGTAGGGCCTCCTACAATGAGCAGTTCTTC
>TRBJ2-1|many|TRBV29-1|TRBD2
CSVTGGIAGVNNEQFF
TGCAGCGTTACTGGGGGTATAGCGGGAGTGAACAATGAGCAGTTCTTC